This TCR beta chain was sequenced for a study of Ad26.COV2.S vaccination and SARS-CoV-2 variants. Study background: Vaccine-arm donor from the placebo-controlled COV1001 Ad26.COV2.S trial. Into the muscle, Ad26.COV2.S was dosed once or twice, 56 days apart. Findings and caveats of the study: Reported post-vaccination CD8+ and CD4+ T cell responses to spike showed substantial breadth.

Noted treatment: around 19 received Ad26.COV2.S at low or high dose, single or two shots; a few received placebo; per-sample allocation not given. Sampling was done on day 63 after the first vaccine or placebo injection. Boston provided a donor who was an adult aged 18-55 years. The CDR3 covers 11 residues. V was cut by 7 bases and J by 5 bases, with 9 bases left in between. Germline V gene sequence: CDR1 SGHTS, CDR2 YDEGEE. Profiling relied on immunoSEQ multiplex PCR, and the TCRdb table lists in-frame clones only, not all of them. The table has about 370,000 clones, 75% to 90% seen once. This clone was counted a few times. Its antigen is unknown.

Material: peripheral blood, obtained in a trial of Ad26.COV2.S vaccine versus placebo. The J gene is TRBJ1-1, the V gene TRBV5-8; maybe TRBD1 (5 bases). This receptor was obtained from a person aged 18 to 59 who received the Ad26.COV2.S COVID-19 vaccine or a placebo. Written as DNA, the CDR3 is TGTGCCAGCCGGAGGGGTACTGAAGCTTTCTTT. Translated: CASRRGTEAFF.